The clone carrying this T cell receptor beta chain showed up many times. Its antigen is still unknown. Arm-PCR of CDR3 regions with iRepertoire HTBI primers generated TCR beta libraries. A single record per CDR3 protein comes from TCRdb applying MiXCR to the multiplex PCR reads. The sample has more than 450,000 distinct CDR3 sequences, around 12% seen once. The CDR3 length is 17 residues. CDR1 and CDR2 (germline): PRHDT, FYEKMQ (reference sequence). The ends were cut back, 2 bases at V and 0 bases at J, with 16 bases in the middle. Described time point: newly diagnosed GD, antithyroid drugs for less than 3 months. PBMC-extracted RNA yielded the TCR library. The data derive from a study of regulatory T cells in long-lasting Graves disease. General study results and limits: There were preferences for TRBV28, TRBJ1-2 and TRBJ2-5 in persistent disease.

These sequences were also reported in another study, on T cells in Graves' hyperthyroidism and ophthalmopathy.

This clonotype was obtained from a woman aged 25 to 39 with Graves disease. The chain uses TRBV13 and TRBJ1-1, with D possibly matching TRBD1 (6 bases). The sample was peripheral blood mononuclear cells (PBMCs), taken at new diagnosis, from a patient treated with antithyroid drugs. DNA of the CDR3: TGTGCCAGCAGCTTATTTCTGGCAGGGGACCTGAACACTGAAGCTTTCTTT. Protein product: CASSLFLAGDLNTEAFF.